This entry describes one T cell receptor beta chain. This entry is derived from a study of blood T cells in healthy people across ages. Germline CDR1 is SGHRS and CDR2 is YFSETQ. V lost 4 bases to trimming and J lost 9 bases, with 14 bases between them. The CDR3 totals 13 residues. Through a sample-barcoded 5' primer and a J-beta primer mix, a second PCR was run for roughly 6 to 12 cycles. Template switching added a 12-random-nucleotide identifier to every cDNA molecule. TCRdb used MiXCR to reprocess the 5' RACE reads, holding one entry per CDR3 protein. The table lists around 940,000 distinct CDR3 sequences, about 51% of them singletons.

The gene calls are TRBV5-1 and TRBJ2-1; D perhaps matches TRBD2 (6 bases). The sequenced sample consisted of blood. This sequence was found in a woman aged 55-70 years in good health. The CDR3 region has the DNA TGCGCCAGCAGCGCAACTAGCTTTAGTGAGCAGTTCTTC. Residues: CASSATSFSEQFF.